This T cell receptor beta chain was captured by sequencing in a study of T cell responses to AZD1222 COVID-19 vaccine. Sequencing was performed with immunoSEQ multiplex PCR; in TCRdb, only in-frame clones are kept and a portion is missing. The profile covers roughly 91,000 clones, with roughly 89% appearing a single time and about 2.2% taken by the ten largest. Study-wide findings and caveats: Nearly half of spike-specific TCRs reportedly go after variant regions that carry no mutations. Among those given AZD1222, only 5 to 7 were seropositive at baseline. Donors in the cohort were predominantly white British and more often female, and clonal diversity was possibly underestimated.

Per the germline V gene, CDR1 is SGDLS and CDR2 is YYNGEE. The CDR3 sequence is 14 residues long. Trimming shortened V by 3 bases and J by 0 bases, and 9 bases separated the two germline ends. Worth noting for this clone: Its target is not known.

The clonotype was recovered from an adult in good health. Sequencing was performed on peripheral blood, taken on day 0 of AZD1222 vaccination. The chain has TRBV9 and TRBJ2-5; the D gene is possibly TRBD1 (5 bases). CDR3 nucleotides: TGTGCCAGCAGCGGTGGGGCGGACCAAGAGACCCAGTACTTC. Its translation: CASSGGADQETQYF.